This T cell receptor beta chain was found in a study of OX40 agonist ivuxolimab in advanced cancers. On the study more broadly: The dose of intravenous ivuxolimab that patients received every 2 weeks ranged from 0.01 to 10 mg/kg. Among those enrolled, mean age was about 62 years (range 23 to 79) and about 82% were male.

As concerns this clone: Its cognate antigen is unknown.

Clones were sequenced by immunoSEQ multiplex PCR, and TCRdb holds only the in-frame ones, with some missing. The sample shows about 70,000 clones, around 90% of them seen only once. Trimming removed 0 bases from V and 6 bases from J, with 14 bases in between. CDR3 size: 15 residues. CDR1 is MNHEY, CDR2 SVGAGI, per germline. Study-level points and caveats: Among the least clonally expanded were partial responders at 0.1-3.0 mg/kg. Antigen specificity of clonally expanded peripheral T cells was not established.

This TCR derives from an adult with an advanced solid tumor such as melanoma, head and neck, liver or kidney cancer. This chain links TRBV6-5 with TRBJ1-1, with D unresolved. The sequencing used CD4+ or CD8+ T cells sorted from blood, collected in a trial of the OX40 agonist ivuxolimab. The CDR3 sequence is CASSYSRTLDAEAFF. The CDR3 DNA is TGTGCCAGCAGTTACTCGAGAACGTTAGACGCTGAAGCTTTCTTT.